This entry lists 8 T cell receptor beta chains sequenced from one sample in a study of shared T cell receptors in the human thymus (dated by TCRdb to about 2021). The library was prepared using the immunoSEQ multiplex PCR assay. Not all clones reach the TCRdb copy of this immuneACCESS table, which keeps in-frame sequences only. Checked studies attribute under half of the gap to unresolved V genes and leave the rest unexplained. Present in this sample are approximately 400,000 clones, 95% of which were seen just once. The top ten constitute roughly 0.021% of the sample. The sequenced sample consisted of thymocytes. The receptors originated from a human donor.

This chain joins TRBV27 and TRBJ2-7; the D gene is possibly TRBD1 (6 bases). CDR1 is MNHEY, CDR2 SMNVEV, per germline (reference sequence). With 7 bases removed from V and 5 bases from J, the gap between germline ends came to 24 bases. This CDR3 has 16 amino acids. CDR3 in DNA: TGTGCCAGCATACACCCCAATCCCCAGGGGAGCCACGAGCAGTACTTC. This gives the protein CASIHPNPQGSHEQYF.

V usage is TRBV27 and J usage is TRBJ2-2, with D perhaps assigned TRBD1 or TRBD2 (5 bases each). With 9 bases removed from V and 11 bases from J, the gap between germline ends came to 16 bases. Germline assignment: CDR1 MNHEY and CDR2 SMNVEV (reference sequence). The CDR3 contains 12 residues. CDR3 DNA sequence: TGTGCCAGTGGATACCGGGACCCTGAGCTGTTTTTT. Translating it yields CASGYRDPELFF.

V and J are TRBV18 and TRBJ2-7, with D possibly being TRBD2 (6 bases). Germline V CDR1 and CDR2: KGHSH, LQKENI. V lost 6 bases, J lost 2 bases, and 20 bases lay in between. The CDR3 is 16 residues long. This CDR3 is CASSPGLLRGAYEQYF. In DNA, the CDR3 is TGTGCCAGCTCGCCGGGACTCCTGAGAGGGGCCTACGAGCAGTACTTC. Combining the CDR3 with reference TRBV18 and TRBJ2-7 gives the whole variable domain NAGVMQNPRHLVRRRGQEARLRCSPMKGHSHVYWYRQLPEEGLKFMVYLQKENIIDESGMPKERFSAEFPKEGPSILRIQQVVRGDSAAYFCASSPGLLRGAYEQYFGPGTRLTVT.

The chain combines TRBV29-1 with TRBJ2-1; 14 positions agree with TRBD2. The length of the CDR3 is 16 residues. Germline CDR1 and CDR2: SQVTM and ANQGSEA. Trimming cost V 6 bases and J 7 bases; bases outside gene matches: 11. The CDR3 DNA reads TGCAGCGTAGGGGGCACCGGGACTAGCGGGAGTAATGAGCAGTTCTTC. Residues: CSVGGTGTSGSNEQFF.

V gene TRBV7-3 combines with J gene TRBJ2-6, with TRBD1 matching over 8 bases. The CDR3 consists of 19 residues. CDR1 and CDR2 (germline): SGHTA, FQGTGA. J lost 4 bases, V lost 5 bases, and 16 bases had no gene match. The chain's CDR3 is CASSHPETGEQAGANVLTF. The CDR3 nucleotides are TGTGCCAGCAGCCATCCAGAGACAGGGGAACAGGCCGGGGCCAACGTCCTGACTTTC.

The rearrangement uses TRBV5-4 and TRBJ2-1, with D perhaps TRBD1 or TRBD2 (5 bases each). Trimming removed 1 base from V and 3 bases from J, with 17 bases in between. This CDR3 spans 17 amino acids. CDR1 and CDR2 from the germline V gene are SGHNT and YYREEE (reference sequence). The DNA for the CDR3 is TGTGCCAGCAGCTTGTACACGGGGCTGGCAAGCTACAATGAGCAGTTCTTC. It translates to CASSLYTGLASYNEQFF.

The gene calls are TRBV18 and TRBJ2-7; the D gene could be TRBD1 or TRBD2 (5 bases each). V gave up 3 bases and J gave up 1 base, with 13 bases separating them. There are 15 residues in the CDR3. Germline V gene sequence: CDR1 KGHSH, CDR2 LQKENI. CDR3 DNA sequence: TGTGCCAGCTCACCTGGGGACGGAACATCCTACGAGCAGTACTTC. Translated, it gives CASSPGDGTSYEQYF. The full variable domain, in which reference TRBV18 and TRBJ2-7 provide the parts outside the CDR3, is NAGVMQNPRHLVRRRGQEARLRCSPMKGHSHVYWYRQLPEEGLKFMVYLQKENIIDESGMPKERFSAEFPKEGPSILRIQQVVRGDSAAYFCASSPGDGTSYEQYFGPGTRLTVT.

This chain connects TRBV6-1 to TRBJ2-5; D assignment may be TRBD1 or TRBD2 (5 bases each). V lost 5 bases to trimming and J lost 3 bases, with 13 bases between them. The CDR3 extends over 14 amino acids. Looked up from germline, CDR1 is MNHNS and CDR2 is SASEGT. The CDR3 coding sequence is TGTGCCAGCAGTTTCCGGGACGGGGAAGAGACCCAGTACTTC. Encoded protein: CASSFRDGEETQYF.